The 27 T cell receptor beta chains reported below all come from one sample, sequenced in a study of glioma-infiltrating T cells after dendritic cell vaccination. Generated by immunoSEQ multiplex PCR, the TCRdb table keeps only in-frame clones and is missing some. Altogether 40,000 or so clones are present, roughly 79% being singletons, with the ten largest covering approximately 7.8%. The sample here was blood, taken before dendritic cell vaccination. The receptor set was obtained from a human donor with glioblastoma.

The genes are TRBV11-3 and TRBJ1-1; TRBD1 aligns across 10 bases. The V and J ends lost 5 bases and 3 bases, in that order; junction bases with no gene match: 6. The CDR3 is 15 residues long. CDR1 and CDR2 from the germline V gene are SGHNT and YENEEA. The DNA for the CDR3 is TGTGCCAGCAGCGGGACCGGGACAGGGGACACTGAAGCTTTCTTT. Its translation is CASSGTGTGDTEAFF.

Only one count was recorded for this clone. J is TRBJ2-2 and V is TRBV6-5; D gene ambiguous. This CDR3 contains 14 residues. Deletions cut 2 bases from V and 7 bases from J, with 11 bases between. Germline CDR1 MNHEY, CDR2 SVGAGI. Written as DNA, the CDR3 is TGTGCCAGCAGTTACAGTGACAATATCGGGGAGCTGTTTTTT. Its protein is CASSYSDNIGELFF.

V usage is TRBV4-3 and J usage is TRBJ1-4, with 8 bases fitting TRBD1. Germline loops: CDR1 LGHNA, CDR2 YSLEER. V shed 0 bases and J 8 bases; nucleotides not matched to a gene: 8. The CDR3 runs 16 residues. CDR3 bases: TGCGCCAGCAGCCAAGATCAGGTCCGACAGGGGGAAAAACTGTTTTTT. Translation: CASSQDQVRQGEKLFF.

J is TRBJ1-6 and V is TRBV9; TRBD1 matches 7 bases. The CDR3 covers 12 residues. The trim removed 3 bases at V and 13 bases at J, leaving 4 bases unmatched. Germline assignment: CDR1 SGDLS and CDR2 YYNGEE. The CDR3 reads CASSAYRGPLHF. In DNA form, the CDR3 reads TGTGCCAGCAGCGCGTACAGGGGTCCCCTCCACTTT.

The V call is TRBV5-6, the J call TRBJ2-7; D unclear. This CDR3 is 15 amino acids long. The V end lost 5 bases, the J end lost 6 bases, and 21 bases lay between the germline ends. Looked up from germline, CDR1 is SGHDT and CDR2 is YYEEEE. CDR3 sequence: CASRSSSNRRLEQYF. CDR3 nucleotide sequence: TGTGCCAGCAGATCTTCTTCGAACCGAAGACTCGAGCAGTACTTC.

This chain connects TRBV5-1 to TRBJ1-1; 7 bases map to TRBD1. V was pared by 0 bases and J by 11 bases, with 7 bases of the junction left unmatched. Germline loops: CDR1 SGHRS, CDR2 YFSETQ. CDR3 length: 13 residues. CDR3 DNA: TGCGCCAGCAGCTTGGACGCGAGGGGGCAGGCTTTCTTT. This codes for CASSLDARGQAFF.

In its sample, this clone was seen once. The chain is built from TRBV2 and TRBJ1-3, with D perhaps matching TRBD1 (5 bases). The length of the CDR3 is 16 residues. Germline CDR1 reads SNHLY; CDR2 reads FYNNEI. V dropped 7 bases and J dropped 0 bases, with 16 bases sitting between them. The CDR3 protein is CASIAGHGGSGNTIYF. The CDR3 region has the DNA TGTGCCAGCATCGCTGGACACGGGGGCTCTGGAAACACCATATATTTT.

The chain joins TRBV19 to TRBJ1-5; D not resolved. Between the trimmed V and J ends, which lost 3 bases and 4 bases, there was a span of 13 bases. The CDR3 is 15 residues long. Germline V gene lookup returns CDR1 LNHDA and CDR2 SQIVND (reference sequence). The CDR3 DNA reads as TGTGCCAGTAGTATTCGGCGAGGGCTAAATCAGCCCCAGCATTTT. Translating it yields CASSIRRGLNQPQHF.

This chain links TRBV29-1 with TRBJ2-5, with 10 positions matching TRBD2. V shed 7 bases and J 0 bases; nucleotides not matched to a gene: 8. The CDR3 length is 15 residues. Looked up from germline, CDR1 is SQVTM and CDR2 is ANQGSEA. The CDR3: CSGISSGGYQETQYF. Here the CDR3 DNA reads TGCAGCGGCATATCTAGCGGGGGTTACCAAGAGACCCAGTACTTC.

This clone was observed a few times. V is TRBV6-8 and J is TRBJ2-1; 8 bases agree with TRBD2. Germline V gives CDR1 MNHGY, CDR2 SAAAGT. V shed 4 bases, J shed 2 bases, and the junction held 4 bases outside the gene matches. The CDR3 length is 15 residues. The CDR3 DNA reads TGTGCCAGCAGTTTCGGACTAGCCCCCTACAATGAGCAGTTCTTC. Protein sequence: CASSFGLAPYNEQFF.

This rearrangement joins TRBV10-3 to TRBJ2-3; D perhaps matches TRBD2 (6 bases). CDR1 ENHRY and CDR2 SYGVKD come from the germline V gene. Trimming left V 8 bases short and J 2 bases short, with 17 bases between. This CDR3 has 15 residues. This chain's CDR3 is CAIGVSGENTDTQYF. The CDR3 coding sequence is TGTGCCATCGGGGTTTCGGGAGAAAACACAGATACGCAGTATTTT.

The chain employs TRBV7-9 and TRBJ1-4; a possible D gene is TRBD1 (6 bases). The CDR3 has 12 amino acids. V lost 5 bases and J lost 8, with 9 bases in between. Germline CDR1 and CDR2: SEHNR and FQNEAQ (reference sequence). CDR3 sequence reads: CASSQGKEKLFF. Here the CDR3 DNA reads TGTGCCAGCAGCCAGGGGAAGGAAAAACTGTTTTTT.

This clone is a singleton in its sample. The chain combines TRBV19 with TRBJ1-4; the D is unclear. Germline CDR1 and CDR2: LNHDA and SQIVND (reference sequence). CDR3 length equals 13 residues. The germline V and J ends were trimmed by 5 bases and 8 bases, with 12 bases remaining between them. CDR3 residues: CASSVRVSEKLFF. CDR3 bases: TGTGCCAGTAGTGTCCGGGTATCGGAAAAACTGTTTTTT.

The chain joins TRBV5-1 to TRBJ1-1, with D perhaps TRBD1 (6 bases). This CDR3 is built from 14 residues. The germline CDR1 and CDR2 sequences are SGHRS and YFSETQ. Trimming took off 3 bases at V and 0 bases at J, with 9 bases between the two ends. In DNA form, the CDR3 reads TGCGCCAGCAGCTCACAGGGATTGAACACTGAAGCTTTCTTT. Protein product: CASSSQGLNTEAFF. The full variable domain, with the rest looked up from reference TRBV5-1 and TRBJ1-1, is KAGVTQTPRYLIKTRGQQVTLSCSPISGHRSVSWYQQTPGQGLQFLFEYFSETQRNKGNFPGRFSGRQFSNSRSEMNVSTLELGDSALYLCASSSQGLNTEAFFGQGTRLTVV.

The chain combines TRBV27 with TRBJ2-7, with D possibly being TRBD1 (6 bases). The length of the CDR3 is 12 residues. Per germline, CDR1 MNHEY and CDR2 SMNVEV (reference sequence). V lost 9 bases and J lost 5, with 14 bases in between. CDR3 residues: CARESGVDEQYF. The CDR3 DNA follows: TGTGCCAGAGAATCAGGGGTGGACGAGCAGTACTTC.

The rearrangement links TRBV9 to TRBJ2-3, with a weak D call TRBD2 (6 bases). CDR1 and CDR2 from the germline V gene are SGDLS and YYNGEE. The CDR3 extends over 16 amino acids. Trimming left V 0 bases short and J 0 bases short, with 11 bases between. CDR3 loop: CASSVEVGGSTDTQYF. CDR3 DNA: TGTGCCAGCAGCGTAGAGGTCGGGGGTAGCACAGATACGCAGTATTTT. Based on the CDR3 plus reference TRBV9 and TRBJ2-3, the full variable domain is DSGVTQTPKHLITATGQRVTLRCSPRSGDLSVYWYQQSLDQGLQFLIQYYNGEERAKGNILERFSAQQFPDLHSELNLSSLELGDSALYFCASSVEVGGSTDTQYFGPGTRLTVL.

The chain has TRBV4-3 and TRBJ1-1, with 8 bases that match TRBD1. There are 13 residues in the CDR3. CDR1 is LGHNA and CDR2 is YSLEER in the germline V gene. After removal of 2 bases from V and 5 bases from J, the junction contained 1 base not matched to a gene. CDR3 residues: CASSQYRGTEAFF. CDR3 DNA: TGCGCCAGCAGCCAATACAGGGGGACTGAAGCTTTCTTT.

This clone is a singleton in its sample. The chain's CDR3 is CASSISGTGGVADTQYF. In nucleotides, the CDR3 is TGTGCCAGCAGCATATCCGGGACAGGGGGAGTTGCAGATACGCAGTATTTT. V and J are TRBV9 and TRBJ2-3; 11 bases map to TRBD1. This CDR3 contains 17 residues. With V trimmed by 4 bases and J by 4 bases, 11 bases remained unmatched. The germline V gene encodes CDR1 SGDLS and CDR2 YYNGEE.

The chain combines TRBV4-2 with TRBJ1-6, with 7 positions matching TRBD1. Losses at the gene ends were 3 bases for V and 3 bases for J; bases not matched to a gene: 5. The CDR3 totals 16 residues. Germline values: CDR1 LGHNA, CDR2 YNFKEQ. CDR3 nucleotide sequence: TGTGCCAGCAGCCAGTCGGGACAGCTCTATAATTCACCCCTCCACTTT. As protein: CASSQSGQLYNSPLHF.

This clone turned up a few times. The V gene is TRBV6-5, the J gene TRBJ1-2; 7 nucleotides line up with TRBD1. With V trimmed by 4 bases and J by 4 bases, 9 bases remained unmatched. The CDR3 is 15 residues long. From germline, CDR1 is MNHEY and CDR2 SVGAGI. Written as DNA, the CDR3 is TGTGCCAGCAGTTGGGCCGGGACAGATCCCTATGGCTACACCTTC. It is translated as CASSWAGTDPYGYTF.

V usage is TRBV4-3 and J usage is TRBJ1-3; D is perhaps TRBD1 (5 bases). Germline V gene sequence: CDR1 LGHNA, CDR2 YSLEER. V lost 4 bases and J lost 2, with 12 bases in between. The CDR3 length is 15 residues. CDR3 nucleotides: TGCGCCAGCAGCCTGGCAGGGAATGCTGGAAACACCATATATTTT. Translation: CASSLAGNAGNTIYF.

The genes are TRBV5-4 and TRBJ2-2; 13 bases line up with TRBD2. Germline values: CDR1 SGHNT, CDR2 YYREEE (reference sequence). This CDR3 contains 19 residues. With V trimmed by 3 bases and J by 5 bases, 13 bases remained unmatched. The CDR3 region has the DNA TGTGCCAGCAGCTCTCCGGGACTAGCGGGGCGTCGGGGGACCGGGGAGCTGTTTTTT. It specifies CASSSPGLAGRRGTGELFF.

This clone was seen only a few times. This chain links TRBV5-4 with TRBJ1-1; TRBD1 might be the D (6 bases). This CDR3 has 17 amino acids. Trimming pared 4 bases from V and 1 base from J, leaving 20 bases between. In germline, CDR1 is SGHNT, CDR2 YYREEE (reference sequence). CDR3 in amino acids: CASSPGKGTTSNTEAFF. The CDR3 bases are TGTGCCAGCAGCCCCGGGAAGGGGACAACCTCGAACACTGAAGCTTTCTTT.

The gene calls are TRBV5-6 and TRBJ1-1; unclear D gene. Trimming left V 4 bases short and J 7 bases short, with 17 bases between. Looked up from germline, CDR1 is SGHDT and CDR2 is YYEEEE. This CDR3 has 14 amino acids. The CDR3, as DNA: TGTGCCAGCAGCAGCCAAGGGAGGAGCGGTGAAGCTTTCTTT. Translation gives CASSSQGRSGEAFF.

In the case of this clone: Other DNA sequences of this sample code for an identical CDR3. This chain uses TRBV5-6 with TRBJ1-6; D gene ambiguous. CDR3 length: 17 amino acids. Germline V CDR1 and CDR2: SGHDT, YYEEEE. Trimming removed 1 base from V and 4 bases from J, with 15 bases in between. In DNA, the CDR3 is TGTGCCAGCAGCTTGTCTACTGACGGGAAATATAATTCACCCCTCCACTTT. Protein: CASSLSTDGKYNSPLHF.

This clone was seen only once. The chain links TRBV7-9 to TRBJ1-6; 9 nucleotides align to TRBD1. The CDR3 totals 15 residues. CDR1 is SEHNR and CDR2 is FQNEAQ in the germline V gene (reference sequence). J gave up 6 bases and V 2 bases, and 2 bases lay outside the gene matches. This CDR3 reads CASSLKGQGNSPLHF. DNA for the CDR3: TGTGCCAGCAGCTTAAAGGGACAGGGTAATTCACCCCTCCACTTT.

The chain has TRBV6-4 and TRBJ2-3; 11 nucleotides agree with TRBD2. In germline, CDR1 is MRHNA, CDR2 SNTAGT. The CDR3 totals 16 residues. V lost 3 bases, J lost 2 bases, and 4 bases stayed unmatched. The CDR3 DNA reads TGTGCCAGCAGTGAAAGACTAGCGGGGAACACAGATACGCAGTATTTT. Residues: CASSERLAGNTDTQYF.